One sample yielded the 28 T cell receptor beta chains listed below, sequenced in a study of blood T cell repertoires in COVID-19. The repertoire was sequenced with immunoSEQ multiplex PCR; TCRdb's copy has only in-frame clones and lacks some. This sample has roughly 140,000 clones, with 84% found just once. What was sequenced was peripheral blood. The receptors come from a woman aged 45-59 years in a cohort sampled during active or convalescent COVID-19.

The CDR3 DNA reads as TGCGCCAGCAGCCAAGACAGACAGCTAGTCTCTGGAAACACCATATATTTT. Protein product: CASSQDRQLVSGNTIYF. The chain couples TRBV4-1 to TRBJ1-3; possibly TRBD1 for D (5 bases). The V end lost 0 bases, the J end lost 0 bases, and 12 bases lay between the germline ends. Germline CDR1 MGHRA, CDR2 YSYEKL. The CDR3 totals 17 residues.

The gene calls are TRBV7-9 and TRBJ1-5, with unresolved D. Germline assignment: CDR1 SEHNR and CDR2 FQNEAQ (reference sequence). CDR3 length: 13 residues. The V end was cut by 3 bases, the J end by 6 bases, with 9 bases between. The DNA for the CDR3 is TGTGCCAGCAGCTTTGAGGGAAGTCAGCCCCAGCATTTT. It codes for CASSFEGSQPQHF.

Only one count was recorded for this clone. The rearrangement joins TRBV10-3 to TRBJ2-7; 7 positions agree with TRBD2. V lost 8 bases, J lost 3 bases, and 7 bases stayed unmatched. Germline loops: CDR1 ENHRY, CDR2 SYGVKD. CDR3 length: 13 residues. This CDR3 is CAIGTGRDYEQYF. In DNA form, the CDR3 reads TGTGCCATCGGGACTGGGAGGGACTACGAGCAGTACTTC.

The chain couples TRBV5-6 to TRBJ2-3; 7 nucleotides match TRBD2. The germline CDR1 and CDR2 sequences are SGHDT and YYEEEE. The CDR3 sequence is 12 residues long. The trim removed 4 bases at V and 4 bases at J, leaving 0 bases unmatched. The DNA for the CDR3 is TGTGCCAGCAGCCGGGAGGCAGATACGCAGTATTTT. This codes for CASSREADTQYF.

V gene TRBV27 combines with J gene TRBJ2-2; D is uncertain. Germline V gene data show CDR1 as MNHEY and CDR2 as SMNVEV (reference sequence). The CDR3 consists of 13 residues. Trimming removed 4 bases from V and 6 bases from J, with 9 bases in between. CDR3: CASSSLIAGELFF. Written as DNA, the CDR3 is TGTGCCAGCAGTTCCCTTATCGCCGGGGAGCTGTTTTTT.

The chain couples TRBV2 to TRBJ1-3; D not certain. Trimming removed 6 bases from V and 0 bases from J, with 15 bases in between. The CDR3 totals 16 residues. CDR1 and CDR2 (germline): SNHLY, FYNNEI. CDR3 bases: TGTGCCAGCAGGCATAATCGACTTCGCTCTGGAAACACCATATATTTT. As protein: CASRHNRLRSGNTIYF. The variable domain in full, completed from reference TRBV2 and TRBJ1-3, reads EPEVTQTPSHQVTQMGQEVILRCVPISNHLYFYWYRQILGQKVEFLVSFYNNEISEKSEIFDDQFSVERPDGSNFTLKIRSTKLEDSAMYFCASRHNRLRSGNTIYFGEGSWLTVV.

The rearrangement links TRBV4-3 to TRBJ2-1; no clear D gene. The V gene lost 0 bases and the J gene lost 0 bases, with 9 bases spanning the gap. The CDR3 is made up of 16 amino acids. The germline gives CDR1 LGHNA, CDR2 YSLEER. The CDR3 here is CASSQEAPGSYNEQFF. As DNA, the CDR3 is TGCGCCAGCAGCCAAGAGGCCCCTGGCTCCTACAATGAGCAGTTCTTC.

The count of this clone is one. CDR3 coding DNA: TGCGCCAGCAGCCAAGGGCAGATGAGCAATCAGCCCCAGCATTTT. Encoded protein: CASSQGQMSNQPQHF. The rearrangement links TRBV4-1 to TRBJ1-5, with unresolved D. V lost 1 base and J lost 1, with 8 bases in between. This CDR3 is built from 15 residues. From germline, CDR1 is MGHRA and CDR2 YSYEKL.

The chain couples TRBV20-1 to TRBJ1-2, with a tentative D call TRBD1 (5 bases). Trimming took 4 bases from V and 6 from J, leaving 9 bases between them. The CDR3 has 11 residues. Looked up from germline, CDR1 is DFQATT and CDR2 is SNEGSKA (reference sequence). The DNA for the CDR3 is TGCAGTGCTACGGGGGGACATGGCTACACCTTC. Protein: CSATGGHGYTF.

The chain employs TRBV5-1 and TRBJ2-1; 7 nucleotides line up with TRBD2. Germline V CDR1 and CDR2: SGHRS, YFSETQ. Trimming took 4 bases from V and 0 from J; bases not matched to a gene: 10. The length of the CDR3 is 17 residues. The CDR3 is CASSITAGNPSYNEQFF. CDR3 coding DNA: TGCGCCAGCAGCATCACAGCGGGGAACCCCTCCTACAATGAGCAGTTCTTC.

This clone occurred a few times. The chain recombines TRBV18 with TRBJ1-5; 7 bases are a match to TRBD1. V lost 4 bases to trimming and J lost 4 bases; unmatched junction nucleotides: 10. This CDR3 is 16 amino acids long. Germline assignment: CDR1 KGHSH and CDR2 LQKENI. The CDR3 bases are TGTGCCAGCTCACAGGGGACAGCCGCTTCGAATCAGCCCCAGCATTTT. This sequence encodes CASSQGTAASNQPQHF. The full variable domain, its missing parts supplied by reference TRBV18 and TRBJ1-5, is NAGVMQNPRHLVRRRGQEARLRCSPMKGHSHVYWYRQLPEEGLKFMVYLQKENIIDESGMPKERFSAEFPKEGPSILRIQQVVRGDSAAYFCASSQGTAASNQPQHFGDGTRLSIL.

This clone has more than one count but fewer than ten. The genes are TRBV5-1 and TRBJ1-5; a weak D match, TRBD1 (6 bases). V was shortened by 3 bases and J by 2 bases, with 12 bases between the two germline ends. Per the germline V gene, CDR1 is SGHRS and CDR2 is YFSETQ. The CDR3 sequence is 15 residues long. The CDR3 protein is CASSSGGLGNQPQHF. Written as DNA, the CDR3 is TGCGCCAGCAGCTCTGGGGGCCTGGGCAATCAGCCCCAGCATTTT.

The V call is TRBV30, the J call TRBJ2-1, with D possibly TRBD2 on 5 matching bases. The length of the CDR3 is 12 residues. The germline V gene encodes CDR1 GTSNPN and CDR2 SVGIG (reference sequence). V was clipped by 2 bases and J by 8 bases, with 10 bases between them. The CDR3 nucleotides are TGTGCCTGGAGTAGATCTAGCTATGAGCAGTTCTTC. The encoded protein is CAWSRSSYEQFF.

This clone was seen a single time. Here the CDR3 reads CASSRGTTSSYNEQFF. The CDR3 DNA reads TGCGCCAGCAGCCGTGGGACTACGTCCTCCTACAATGAGCAGTTCTTC. The chain combines TRBV4-1 with TRBJ2-1; 7 nucleotides align to TRBD2. The CDR3 has 16 residues. Losses at the gene ends were 4 bases for V and 0 bases for J; bases not matched to a gene: 6. CDR1 and CDR2 (germline): MGHRA, YSYEKL.

The rearrangement joins TRBV24-1 to TRBJ1-1, with D possibly being TRBD1 (6 bases). The CDR3 runs 13 residues. Looked up from germline, CDR1 is KGHDR and CDR2 is SFDVKD. The V and J ends lost 7 bases and 4 bases respectively, with 12 bases between them. The CDR3 nucleotides are TGTGCCACCAGCAGCGCAGGGGTCACTGAAGCTTTCTTT. This translates into CATSSAGVTEAFF.

The rearrangement links TRBV7-9 to TRBJ1-6; perhaps TRBD1 as D (6 bases). V was cut by 3 bases and J by 8 bases, with 14 bases left in between. The CDR3 has 15 residues. Germline values: CDR1 SEHNR, CDR2 FQNEAQ (reference sequence). The CDR3 sequence is CASSFGTGFDSPLHF. In DNA form, the CDR3 reads TGTGCCAGCAGCTTCGGTACAGGGTTCGATTCACCCCTCCACTTT.

J is TRBJ1-1 and V is TRBV6-5, with TRBD1 matching over 7 bases. The CDR3 is 14 amino acids. The germline CDR1 and CDR2 sequences are MNHEY and SVGAGI. V gave up 5 bases and J gave up 5 bases; unmatched junction bases: 8. The CDR3 DNA follows: TGTGCCAGCAGTCTCACAGGGGTAAGGACTGAAGCTTTCTTT. Encoded protein: CASSLTGVRTEAFF.

This chain connects TRBV18 to TRBJ1-1; perhaps TRBD1 as D (5 bases). Per germline, CDR1 KGHSH and CDR2 LQKENI. The CDR3 extends over 14 amino acids. The germline V and J ends were trimmed by 3 bases and 1 base, with 9 bases remaining between them. This CDR3 is CASSPFDRNTEAFF. The DNA for the CDR3 is TGTGCCAGCTCACCTTTCGACAGGAACACTGAAGCTTTCTTT.

This sequence joins TRBV4-1 and TRBJ2-5; TRBD1 matches 9 bases. Germline trimming cut 4 bases from V and 7 bases from J; bases unmatched to any gene: 10. Germline CDR1 reads MGHRA; CDR2 reads YSYEKL. CDR3 length: 15 amino acids. DNA of the CDR3: TGCGCCAGCAGCCCCTCACCGGACAGGGGTGGGACCCAGTACTTC. Its protein is CASSPSPDRGGTQYF.

V is TRBV29-1 and J is TRBJ2-2; D is possibly TRBD1 (6 bases). Germline CDR1 and CDR2: SQVTM and ANQGSEA. Deletions cut 6 bases from V and 8 bases from J, with 22 bases between. The CDR3 covers 15 residues. CDR3 in DNA: TGCAGCGTAAAACAGGGTAGTCTAGTTTCTGGGGAGCTGTTTTTT. This encodes CSVKQGSLVSGELFF.

V gene TRBV7-6 combines with J gene TRBJ2-2, with 8 bases matching TRBD1. This CDR3 has 15 amino acids. Germline lookup yields CDR1 SGHVS and CDR2 FNYEAQ. V was pared by 5 bases and J by 1 base, with 3 bases of the junction left unmatched. The CDR3 is CASSRGQGNTGELFF. The CDR3 bases are TGTGCCAGCAGCCGTGGACAGGGGAACACCGGGGAGCTGTTTTTT.

This clone showed up just a few times. V gene TRBV7-9 combines with J gene TRBJ2-7, with a weak D call TRBD2 (6 bases). This CDR3 contains 14 residues. CDR1 SEHNR and CDR2 FQNEAQ come from the germline V gene (reference sequence). Trimming cost V 1 base and J 4 bases, with 11 bases left between them. CDR3 coding DNA: TGTGCCAGCAGCTTAGGTACGGGGGAATACGAGCAGTACTTC. This encodes CASSLGTGEYEQYF.

The rearrangement joins TRBV4-1 to TRBJ1-2; the match to TRBD1 covers 7 bases. Germline V lookup: CDR1 MGHRA, CDR2 YSYEKL. There are 14 residues in the CDR3. J was trimmed by 3 bases and V by 5 bases; bases with no gene match: 6. CDR3 in amino acids: CASSTPGTDYGYTF. The CDR3 nucleotides are TGCGCCAGCAGCACACCCGGGACAGACTATGGCTACACCTTC.

DNA for the CDR3: TGTGCCAGCAGCCCGACAGCTTCTGGAAACACCATATATTTT. Residues: CASSPTASGNTIYF. The chain links TRBV3-1 (or the pseudogene TRBV3-2) to TRBJ1-3; D possibly corresponds to TRBD1 (5 bases). CDR1 is LGHDT, CDR2 YNNKEL, per germline (reference sequence). CDR3 length: 14 residues. The V end was cut by 4 bases, the J end by 1 base, with 8 bases between.

This clone was detected once. The V call is TRBV19, the J call TRBJ1-3; 11 bases fit TRBD1. The CDR3 runs to 14 residues. The V gene end was trimmed by 10 bases and the J gene end by 8 bases; junction bases not matched to a gene: 10. Germline loops: CDR1 LNHDA, CDR2 SQIVND (reference sequence). The CDR3 DNA reads TGTGCCACCACGGACAGGGGGCTTCAGGACACCATATATTTT. Translation: CATTDRGLQDTIYF. The variable domain in full, completed from reference TRBV19 and TRBJ1-3, reads DGGITQSPKYLFRKEGQNVTLSCEQNLNHDAMYWYRQDPGQGLRLIYYSQIVNDFQKGDIAEGYSVSREKKESFPLTVTSAQKNPTAFYLCATTDRGLQDTIYFGEGSWLTVV.

V gene TRBV6-5 combines with J gene TRBJ2-3; TRBD1 matches 8 bases. The CDR3 loop spans 13 amino acids. CDR1 and CDR2 from the germline V gene are MNHEY and SVGAGI. J lost 4 bases, V lost 6 bases, and 3 bases had no gene match. CDR3 sequence: CASSRQGPDTQYF. CDR3 coding DNA: TGTGCCAGCAGCCGACAGGGGCCAGATACGCAGTATTTT.

This rearrangement joins TRBV19 to TRBJ1-6; possibly TRBD1 for D (5 bases). The CDR3 length is 16 residues. Germline CDR1 reads LNHDA; CDR2 reads SQIVND (reference sequence). V was cut by 6 bases and J by 7 bases, with 19 bases left in between. The CDR3 region is CASRWERGSENSPLHF. CDR3 coding DNA: TGTGCCAGTAGATGGGAAAGGGGATCGGAAAATTCACCCCTCCACTTT.

Comments on this clone: This could be a read error, since a much larger clone is one nucleotide away. The sample contains more than one DNA sequence encoding this CDR3. This sequence joins TRBV19 and TRBJ1-3; no firm D call. Germline CDR1 is LNHDA and CDR2 is SQIVND (reference sequence). The CDR3 is 13 residues long. V was cut by 6 bases and J by 0 bases, with 6 bases left in between. CDR3 coding DNA: TGTGCCAGTAGCCCCAACTCTGGAAACACCATATATTTT. This translates into CASSPNSGNTIYF.